The rows below give T cell receptor beta chains drawn from one sample of a study of shared clonotypes between healthy human individuals. TCRdb's table, derived via immunoSEQ multiplex PCR, lists solely in-frame clones and lacks some. The sample has some 2.3 million clones, 80% to 95% seen once. Sequencing was done on a sample of naive CD4+ T cells from PBMCs. Receptors were obtained from a young man in good health. Some clones in this sample may be carry-over from other donors' samples. The conserved cysteine and the conserved F or W are not part of the CDR3 here.

TRBV6-1,TRBJ2-1,ASQGALPYNEQF
TRBV29-1,TRBJ1-1,SVSQGANTEAF
TRBV5-1,TRBJ1-1,ASSLASRSGAF
TRBV5-4,TRBJ2-5,ASSLPTGSFAETQY
TRBV5-1,TRBJ1-1,ASSTSDRVHTEAF
TRBV28,TRBJ2-1,ASSFSNEQF
TRBV28,TRBJ1-2,ASSFLRGRDGYT
TRBV4-3,TRBJ1-5,ASSHRYSSNQPQH
TRBV30,TRBJ2-7,AWSVGGGSYEQY
TRBV10-3,TRBJ1-1,AIGDRGLTEAF
TRBV9,TRBJ2-5,ASGKVGETQY
TRBV19,TRBJ2-1,ASSPRGPHYNEQF
TRBV27,TRBJ2-5,ASSPSTGLRETQY
TRBV5-5,TRBJ1-5,ASSLEVGGNQPQH
TRBV19,TRBJ2-1,ASTKWAIGGGNEQF
TRBV19,TRBJ1-4,ASRSGGSGEKLF
TRBV6-6,TRBJ2-7,ASSYEVYGGYEQY
TRBV9,TRBJ1-1,ASSVVRWNRPWNTEAF
TRBV7-9,TRBJ2-2,ASSPGLVSVFANTGELF
TRBV18,TRBJ2-3,ASSPQAFRGTDTQY
TRBV29-1,TRBJ2-5,SIVQGPQETQY
TRBV7-9,TRBJ2-3,ASSRGLATSTDTQY
TRBV2,TRBJ2-1,ASAAELAGNEQF
TRBV15,TRBJ2-7,ATSRGGTSYEQY
TRBV5-1,TRBJ2-3,ASSLGTGGQDTQY
TRBV4-1,TRBJ1-3,ASSQAPNIRSGNTIY
TRBV14,TRBJ2-1,ASSRQGYNEQF
TRBV2,TRBJ2-2,ASSDGTTNTGELF
TRBV7-2,TRBJ1-5,ASSLEGGAPQH
TRBV19,TRBJ1-5,ASRGQGDQPQH
TRBV7-2,TRBJ1-4,ASSQDRGATNEKLF
TRBV10-3,TRBJ2-3,AISGTSGTDTQY
TRBV7-8,TRBJ2-7,ASSFRDRTYEQY
TRBV27,TRBJ2-1,ASSSWGSGYNEQF
TRBV5-4,TRBJ2-1,ASSPRVGAHEQF
TRBV11-3,TRBJ2-1,ASSLGLAGANEQF
TRBV4-3,TRBJ2-5,ASSQEIRETQY
TRBV7-9,TRBJ1-1,ASSTQGGTEAF
TRBV20-1,TRBJ2-3,STGSTDTQY
TRBV29-1,TRBJ2-5,SVAPLGTQY
TRBV29-1,TRBJ2-7,SVETGQGYEQY
TRBV27,TRBJ2-6,ASSPRGRLAGDSGANVLT
TRBV5-6,TRBJ2-1,ASSMTGGPLVEQF
TRBV9,TRBJ2-3,ASSVAAQGLGGDTQY
TRBV27,TRBJ1-2,ASSLSRGRGTSYGYT
TRBV19,TRBJ2-1,ASSKIAGALYNEQF
TRBV9,TRBJ2-7,ASSVSGVSYEQY
TRBV28,TRBJ1-5,ASSLRGFSNQPQH
TRBV5-4,TRBJ1-2,ASSPGGGYGYT
TRBV18,TRBJ1-2,ASSPREEGYGYT
TRBV15,TRBJ2-7,ATISRDSDEQY
TRBV2,TRBJ2-5,ANHPGLAGGAETQY
TRBV28,TRBJ1-1,ASSDIRNTEAF
TRBV7-9,TRBJ1-1,ASSLIVATEAF
TRBV18,TRBJ2-1,ASSPPPPAEQF